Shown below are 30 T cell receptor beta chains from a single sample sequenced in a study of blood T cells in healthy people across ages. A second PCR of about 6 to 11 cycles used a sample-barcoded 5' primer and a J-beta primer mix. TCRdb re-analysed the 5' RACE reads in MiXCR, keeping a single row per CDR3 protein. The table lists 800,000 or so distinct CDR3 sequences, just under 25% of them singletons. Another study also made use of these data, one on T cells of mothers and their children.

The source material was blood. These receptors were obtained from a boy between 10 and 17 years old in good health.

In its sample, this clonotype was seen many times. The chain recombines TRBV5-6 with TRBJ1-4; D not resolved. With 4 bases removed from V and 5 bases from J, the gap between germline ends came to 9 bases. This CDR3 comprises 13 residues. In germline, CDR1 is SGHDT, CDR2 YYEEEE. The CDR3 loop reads CASSSGRNEKLFF. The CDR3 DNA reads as TGTGCCAGCAGCAGCGGCAGAAATGAAAAACTGTTTTTT.

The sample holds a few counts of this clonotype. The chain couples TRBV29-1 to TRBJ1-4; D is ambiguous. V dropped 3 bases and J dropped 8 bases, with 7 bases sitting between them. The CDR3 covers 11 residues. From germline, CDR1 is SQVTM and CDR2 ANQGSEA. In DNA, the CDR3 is TGCAGCGTTGAGCGGCGGGAAAAACTGTTTTTT. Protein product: CSVERREKLFF.

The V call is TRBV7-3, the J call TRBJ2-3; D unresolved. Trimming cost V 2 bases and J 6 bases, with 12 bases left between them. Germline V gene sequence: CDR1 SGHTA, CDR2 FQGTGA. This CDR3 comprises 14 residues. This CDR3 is CASSLYQAGDTQYF. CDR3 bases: TGTGCCAGCAGCTTATACCAGGCCGGGGATACGCAGTATTTT.

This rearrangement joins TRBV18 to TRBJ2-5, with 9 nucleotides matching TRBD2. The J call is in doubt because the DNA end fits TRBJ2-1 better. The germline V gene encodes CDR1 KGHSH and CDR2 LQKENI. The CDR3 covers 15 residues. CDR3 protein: CASSPPGTSTSEQFF. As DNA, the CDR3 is TGTGCCAGCTCACCCCCCGGGACTAGCACCTCAGAGCAGTTCTTC.

This CDR3 is CASSRLAGNGELFF. For the CDR3, the DNA is TGTGCCAGCAGCCGTCTAGCGGGGAACGGGGAGCTGTTTTTT. The V call is TRBV11-2, the J call TRBJ2-2; 9 bases map to TRBD2. The CDR3 loop spans 14 amino acids. Germline V gene sequence: CDR1 SGHAT, CDR2 FQNNGV. V was pared by 5 bases and J by 7 bases, with 5 bases of the junction left unmatched.

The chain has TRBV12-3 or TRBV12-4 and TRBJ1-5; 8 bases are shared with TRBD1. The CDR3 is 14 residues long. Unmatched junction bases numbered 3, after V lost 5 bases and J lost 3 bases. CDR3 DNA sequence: TGTGCCAGCAGTCCGGGACAGGTCAATCAGCCCCAGCATTTT. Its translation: CASSPGQVNQPQHF.

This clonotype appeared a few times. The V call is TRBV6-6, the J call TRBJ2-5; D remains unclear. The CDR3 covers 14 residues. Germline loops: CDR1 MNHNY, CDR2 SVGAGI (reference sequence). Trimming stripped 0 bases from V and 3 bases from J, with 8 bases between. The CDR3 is CASSYSNKEETQYF. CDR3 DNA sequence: TGTGCCAGCAGTTACTCGAATAAGGAAGAGACCCAGTACTTC.

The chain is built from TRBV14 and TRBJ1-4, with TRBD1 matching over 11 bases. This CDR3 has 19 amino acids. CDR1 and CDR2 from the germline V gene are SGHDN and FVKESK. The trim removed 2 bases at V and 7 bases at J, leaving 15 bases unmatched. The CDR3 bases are TGTGCCAGCAGCCAACTTGGACAGGGGGCCTACCGTTGGACTGAAAAACTGTTTTTT. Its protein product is CASSQLGQGAYRWTEKLFF. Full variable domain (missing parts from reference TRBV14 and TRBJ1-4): EAGVTQFPSHSVIEKGQTVTLRCDPISGHDNLYWYRRVMGKEIKFLLHFVKESKQDESGMPNNRFLAERTGGTYSTLKVQPAELEDSGVYFCASSQLGQGAYRWTEKLFFGSGTQLSVL.

The CDR3 DNA is TGTGCCAGCAGCCCAGACGGGGGCGGCCAAGAGACCCAGTACTTC. This codes for CASSPDGGGQETQYF. The genes are TRBV9 and TRBJ2-5; the D call may be TRBD1 or TRBD2 (6 bases each). CDR3 size: 15 residues. Germline values: CDR1 SGDLS, CDR2 YYNGEE. Trimming took 4 bases from V and 1 from J, leaving 14 bases between them.

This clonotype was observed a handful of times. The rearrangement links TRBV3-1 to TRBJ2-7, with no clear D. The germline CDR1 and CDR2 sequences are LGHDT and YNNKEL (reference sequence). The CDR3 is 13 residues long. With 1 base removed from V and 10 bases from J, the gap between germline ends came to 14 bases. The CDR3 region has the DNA TGTGCCAGCAGCCAAGGAGAAAAGGCTTTCCAGTACTTC. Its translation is CASSQGEKAFQYF.

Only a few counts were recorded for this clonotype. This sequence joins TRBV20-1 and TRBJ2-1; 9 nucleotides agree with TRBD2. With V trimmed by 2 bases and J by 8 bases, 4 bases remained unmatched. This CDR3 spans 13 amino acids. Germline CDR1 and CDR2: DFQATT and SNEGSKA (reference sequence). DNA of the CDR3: TGCAGTGCTAGACTAGCGGGACCTGATGAGCAGTTCTTC. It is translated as CSARLAGPDEQFF.

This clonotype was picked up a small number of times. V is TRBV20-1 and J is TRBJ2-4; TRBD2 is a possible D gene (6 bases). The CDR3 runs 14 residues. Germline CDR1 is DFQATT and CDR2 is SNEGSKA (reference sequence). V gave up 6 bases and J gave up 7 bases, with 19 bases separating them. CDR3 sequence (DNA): TGCAGTGCCTACCTAGCGACAGCTCGGAACATTCAGTACTTC. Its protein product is CSAYLATARNIQYF.

The CDR3 loop is CSARSRGRDQNIQYF. The CDR3 coding sequence is TGCAGTGCTAGATCCCGGGGCAGGGATCAAAACATTCAGTACTTC. The rearrangement links TRBV20-1 to TRBJ2-4; D may be TRBD1 or TRBD2 (5 bases each). Between the trimmed V and J ends, which lost 2 bases and 5 bases, there was a span of 16 bases. Germline assignment: CDR1 DFQATT and CDR2 SNEGSKA (reference sequence). CDR3 length equals 15 residues.

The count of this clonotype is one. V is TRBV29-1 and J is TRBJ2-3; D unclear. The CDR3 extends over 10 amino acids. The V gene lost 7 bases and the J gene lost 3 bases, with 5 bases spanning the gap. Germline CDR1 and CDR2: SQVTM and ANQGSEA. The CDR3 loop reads CSGQTDTQYF. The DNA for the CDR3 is TGCAGCGGTCAAACAGATACGCAGTATTTT.

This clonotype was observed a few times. CDR3 protein: CATSESGQGKGTYEQYF. Here the CDR3 DNA reads TGTGCCACCAGTGAATCGGGACAGGGAAAGGGGACCTACGAGCAGTACTTC. The rearrangement links TRBV24-1 to TRBJ2-7, with TRBD1 matching over 9 bases. The length of the CDR3 is 17 residues. V shed 4 bases, J shed 2 bases, and the junction held 11 bases outside the gene matches. CDR1 and CDR2 (germline): KGHDR, SFDVKD.

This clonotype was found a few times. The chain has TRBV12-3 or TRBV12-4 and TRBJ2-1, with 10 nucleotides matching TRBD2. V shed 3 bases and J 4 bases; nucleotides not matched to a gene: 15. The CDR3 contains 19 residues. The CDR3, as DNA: TGTGCCAGCAGTTTCGATCACTCACCCCTAGCGGGAGAGTACAATGAGCAGTTCTTC. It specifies CASSFDHSPLAGEYNEQFF.

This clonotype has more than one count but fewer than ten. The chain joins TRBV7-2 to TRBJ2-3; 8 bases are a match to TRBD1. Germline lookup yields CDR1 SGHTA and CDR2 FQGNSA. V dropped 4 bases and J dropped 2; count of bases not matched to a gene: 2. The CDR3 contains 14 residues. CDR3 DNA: TGTGCCAGCAGCTGGACAGGGCCCACAGATACGCAGTATTTT. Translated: CASSWTGPTDTQYF. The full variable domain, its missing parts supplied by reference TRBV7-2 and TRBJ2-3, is GAGVSQSPSNKVTEKGKDVELRCDPISGHTALYWYRQSLGQGLEFLIYFQGNSAPDKSGLPSDRFSAERTGGSVSTLTIQRTQQEDSAVYLCASSWTGPTDTQYFGPGTRLTVL.

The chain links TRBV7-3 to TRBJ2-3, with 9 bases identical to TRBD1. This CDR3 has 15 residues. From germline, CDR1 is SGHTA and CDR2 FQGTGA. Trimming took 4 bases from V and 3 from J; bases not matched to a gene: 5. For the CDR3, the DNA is TGTGCCAGCAGCTACTCCGGGACAGGGACAGATACGCAGTATTTT. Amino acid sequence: CASSYSGTGTDTQYF.

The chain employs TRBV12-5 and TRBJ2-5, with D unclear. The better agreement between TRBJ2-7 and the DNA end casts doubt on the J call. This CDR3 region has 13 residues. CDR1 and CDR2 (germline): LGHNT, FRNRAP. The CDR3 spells CASLARTPYEQYF. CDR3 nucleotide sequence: TGTGCTAGTCTGGCCCGAACCCCCTACGAGCAGTACTTC.

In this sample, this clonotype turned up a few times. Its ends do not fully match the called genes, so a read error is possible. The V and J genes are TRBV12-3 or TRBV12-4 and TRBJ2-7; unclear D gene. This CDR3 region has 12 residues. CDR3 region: CASTLGWREQYF. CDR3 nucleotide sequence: TGTGCCAGCACTTTAGGGTGGCGGGAGCAGTACTTC.

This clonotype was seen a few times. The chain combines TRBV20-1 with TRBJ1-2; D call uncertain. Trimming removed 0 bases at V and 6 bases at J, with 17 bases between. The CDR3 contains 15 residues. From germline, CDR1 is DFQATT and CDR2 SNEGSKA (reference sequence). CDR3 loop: CSARDLAGKENGYTF. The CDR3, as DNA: TGCAGTGCTAGAGATCTCGCAGGAAAGGAGAATGGCTACACCTTC.

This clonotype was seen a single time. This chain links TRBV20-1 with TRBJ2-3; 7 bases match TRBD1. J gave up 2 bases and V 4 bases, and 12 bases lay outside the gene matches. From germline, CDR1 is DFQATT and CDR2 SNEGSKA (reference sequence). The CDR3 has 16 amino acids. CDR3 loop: CSAMVRQGSHTDTQYF. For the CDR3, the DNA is TGCAGTGCTATGGTACGACAGGGCTCCCACACAGATACGCAGTATTTT.

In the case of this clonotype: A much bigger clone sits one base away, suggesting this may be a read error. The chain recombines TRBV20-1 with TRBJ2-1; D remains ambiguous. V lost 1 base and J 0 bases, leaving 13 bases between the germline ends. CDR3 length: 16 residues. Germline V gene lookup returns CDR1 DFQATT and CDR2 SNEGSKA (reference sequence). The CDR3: CSARVIGPSSYNEQFF. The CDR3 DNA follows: TGCAGTGCTAGAGTGATCGGACCGAGCTCCTACAATGAGCAGTTCTTC.

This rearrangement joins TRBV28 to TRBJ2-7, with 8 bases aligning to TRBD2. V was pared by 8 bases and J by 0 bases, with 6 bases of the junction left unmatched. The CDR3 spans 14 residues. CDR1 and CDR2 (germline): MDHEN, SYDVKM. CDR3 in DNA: TGTGCCAGCCGGGGGGGAGGGGGCTCCTACGAGCAGTACTTC. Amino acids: CASRGGGGSYEQYF.

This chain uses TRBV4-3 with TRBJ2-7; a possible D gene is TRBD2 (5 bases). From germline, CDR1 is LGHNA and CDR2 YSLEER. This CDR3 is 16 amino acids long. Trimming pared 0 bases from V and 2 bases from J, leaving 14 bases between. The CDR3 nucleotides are TGCGCCAGCAGCCAAGAGCCCCGAGGAGGAACCTACGAGCAGTACTTC. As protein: CASSQEPRGGTYEQYF.

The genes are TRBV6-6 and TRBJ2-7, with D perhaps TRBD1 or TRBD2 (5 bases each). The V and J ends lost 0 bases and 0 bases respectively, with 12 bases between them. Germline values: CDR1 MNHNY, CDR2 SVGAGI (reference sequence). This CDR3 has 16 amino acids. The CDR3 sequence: CASSYSGTGSSYEQYF. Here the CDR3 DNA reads TGTGCCAGCAGTTACTCCGGGACGGGGAGCTCCTACGAGCAGTACTTC.

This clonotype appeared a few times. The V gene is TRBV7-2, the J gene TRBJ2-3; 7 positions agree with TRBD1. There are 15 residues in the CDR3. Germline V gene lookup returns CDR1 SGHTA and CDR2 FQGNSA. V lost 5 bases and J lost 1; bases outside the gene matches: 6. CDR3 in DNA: TGTGCCAGCAGCACAAGACAGGGCCGCACAGATACGCAGTATTTT. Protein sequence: CASSTRQGRTDTQYF. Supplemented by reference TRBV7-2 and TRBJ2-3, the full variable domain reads GAGVSQSPSNKVTEKGKDVELRCDPISGHTALYWYRQSLGQGLEFLIYFQGNSAPDKSGLPSDRFSAERTGGSVSTLTIQRTQQEDSAVYLCASSTRQGRTDTQYFGPGTRLTVL.

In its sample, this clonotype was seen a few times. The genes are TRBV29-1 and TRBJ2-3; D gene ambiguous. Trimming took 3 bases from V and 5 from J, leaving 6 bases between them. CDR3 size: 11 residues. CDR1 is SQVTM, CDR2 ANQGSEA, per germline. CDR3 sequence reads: CSVDGEDTQYF. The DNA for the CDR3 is TGCAGCGTTGATGGTGAAGATACGCAGTATTTT.

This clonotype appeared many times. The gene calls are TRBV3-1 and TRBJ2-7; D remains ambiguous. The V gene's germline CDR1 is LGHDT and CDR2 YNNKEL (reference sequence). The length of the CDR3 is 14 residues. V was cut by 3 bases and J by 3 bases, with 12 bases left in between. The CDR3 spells CASSQQGGHYEQYF. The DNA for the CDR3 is TGTGCCAGCAGCCAGCAAGGCGGCCACTACGAGCAGTACTTC.

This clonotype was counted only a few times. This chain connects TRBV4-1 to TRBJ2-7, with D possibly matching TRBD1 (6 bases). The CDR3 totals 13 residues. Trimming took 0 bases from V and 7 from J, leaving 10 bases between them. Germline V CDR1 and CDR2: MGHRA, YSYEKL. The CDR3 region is CASSQDPGQEQYF. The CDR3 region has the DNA TGCGCCAGCAGCCAAGATCCCGGACAGGAGCAGTACTTC.